This T cell receptor beta chain was retrieved from a study of blood T cell repertoires in COVID-19. In the study overall: The United States, Italy and Spain provided the acute and convalescent COVID-19 samples. Nucleic acid was either cDNA or gDNA, and it came from T cells, B-cell-depleted T cells, or PBMCs.

In the study's own analysis: Estimates of nucleated cell counts were drawn from the amplification of reference gene primers. Measured with immunoSEQ multiplex PCR; TCRdb has only the in-frame clones, and not every one. The DNA was the basis for D and trimming; V, J and clone size are from that table. The sample has a few hundred thousand clones, around 90% seen once. CDR1 and CDR2 from the germline V gene are MDHEN and SYDVKM. The CDR3 contains 15 residues. After removal of 2 bases from V and 8 bases from J, the junction contained 6 bases not matched to a gene. The sequenced sample consisted of peripheral blood. The J gene is TRBJ1-4, the V gene TRBV28; 9 bases map to TRBD1. This receptor was taken from a woman in her thirties or forties with COVID-19, enrolled during active disease. The CDR3 is CASSLIRDRDEKLFF. The CDR3 coding sequence is TGTGCCAGCAGTTTAATCCGGGACAGGGACGAAAAACTGTTTTTT.